A selection of T cell receptor beta chains follows, all from one sample in a study of blood T cell repertoires in COVID-19. This table comes from immunoSEQ multiplex PCR, and its TCRdb copy is limited to in-frame clones, with some not included. The sample shows 240,000 or so clones, 86% of them seen only once. The sequenced sample consisted of PBMCs or T cells enriched from blood (not recorded which). The receptor set was obtained from a woman aged 45-59 years who had recovered from COVID-19. Both conserved end residues are part of each CDR3. Fields, in order: clone size, D gene, V gene, J gene, CDR3 DNA, CDR3 protein. A D gene is named only where the DNA matches it firmly. The size of a clone is reported for some rows only, either as once, few or many, or as a class for expanded clones.

-,TRBD1,TRBV7-9,TRBJ1-2,TGTGCCAGCAGCGGCGACAGGGAAGGGTTACAGGGCTACACCTTC,CASSGDREGLQGYTF
-,-,TRBV7-2,TRBJ1-4,TGTGCCAGCAGCTTAATAGGGGCGGGGGAAAAACTGTTTTTT,CASSLIGAGEKLFF
once,-,TRBV6-2/TRBV6-3,TRBJ1-4,TGTGCCAGCAGCATGAAGGGGCTGGGTGAAAAACTGTTTTTT,CASSMKGLGEKLFF
-,-,TRBV19,TRBJ1-5,TGTGCCAGTAGCCATGGAGGGATGGATGGTCAGCCCCAGCATTTT,CASSHGGMDGQPQHF
-,-,TRBV2,TRBJ1-6,TGTGCCAGCAGGGGGGCAGGGGCCGGTTCACCCCTCCACTTT,CASRGAGAGSPLHF
-,TRBD2,TRBV19,TRBJ2-3,TGTGCCATCCCAAAGTGGGGGGAGCTAGCGGGGGAGCGAGCAGATACGCAGTATTTT,CAIPKWGELAGERADTQYF
-,-,TRBV16,TRBJ1-5,TGTGCCAGCAGCCAACAACAGGGAGGGGGCAATCAGCCCCAGCATTTT,CASSQQQGGGNQPQHF
-,-,TRBV3-1/TRBV3-2,TRBJ1-1,TGTGCCAGCAGCCAAGAGTCCGGGTCTGAAGCTTTCTTT,CASSQESGSEAFF
-,TRBD2,TRBV6-5,TRBJ2-7,TGTGCCAGCAGTTACCTCGCCAGCGGGGGATACGAGCAGTACTTC,CASSYLASGGYEQYF
-,-,TRBV7-9,TRBJ2-2,TGTGCCAGCAGTCCATGGCCTCGAGGGACCGGGGAGCTGTTTTTT,CASSPWPRGTGELFF
-,TRBD2,TRBV14,TRBJ2-3,TGTGCCAGCAGCCAAATAGCGGGGAGCACAGATACGCAGTATTTT,CASSQIAGSTDTQYF
-,-,TRBV9,TRBJ1-6,TGTGCCAGCAGCGTAGCAGCGATCCAGGGGAGGGGATCACCCCTCCACTTT,CASSVAAIQGRGSPLHF
-,-,TRBV9,TRBJ2-1,TGTGCCAGCAGCGTTGAGCAGGGCTACAATGAGCAGTTCTTC,CASSVEQGYNEQFF
-,-,TRBV18,TRBJ2-7,TGTGCCAGCTCACCATCGCAGGGGAGCTCCTACGAGCAGTACTTC,CASSPSQGSSYEQYF
-,TRBD2,TRBV24-1,TRBJ2-1,TGTGCCACCAGGGGGACTAGCGGGATGGAGGCACATGAGCAGTTCTTC,CATRGTSGMEAHEQFF
-,-,TRBV2,TRBJ2-1,TGTGCCAGCAGTGATGGCAGAAACAACAATGAGCAGTTCTTC,CASSDGRNNNEQFF
-,TRBD1,TRBV10-1,TRBJ2-7,TGCGCCAGCAGGGAACAGGGGGCGCGGGACGAGCAGTACTTC,CASREQGARDEQYF
-,-,TRBV29-1,TRBJ1-2,TGCAGCGTGTCCGAGGACAGCTATTATGGCTACACCTTC,CSVSEDSYYGYTF
-,TRBD2,TRBV6-5,TRBJ2-3,TGTGCCAGCAGGGGACTAGTATGGAGCACAGATACGCAGTATTTT,CASRGLVWSTDTQYF
-,-,TRBV4-3,TRBJ2-7,TGCGCCAGCAGCCAAGATTCGACTTATGCCTACGAGCAGTACTTC,CASSQDSTYAYEQYF
-,TRBD1,TRBV6-5,TRBJ2-7,TGTGCCAGCGAGCGGGACAGGGGTTCCAACGAGCAGTACTTC,CASERDRGSNEQYF
once,-,TRBV7-2,TRBJ1-2,TGTGCCAGCAGCTTAAGCTTACTGGGGGCAGGGAACTATGGCTACACCTTC,CASSLSLLGAGNYGYTF